Reported below is one T cell receptor beta chain. The data were obtained in a study of blood T cell repertoires in COVID-19. Study information: From the United States, Italy and Spain came samples of acute and convalescent COVID-19.

Sequencing was performed with immunoSEQ multiplex PCR; in TCRdb, only in-frame clones are kept and a portion is missing. The top ten hold 3.5% to 4.5% of the sample, which has 150,000 to 200,000 clones, around 88% seen once. Sequenced: peripheral blood. This TCR was recovered from a woman under 40 with acute or convalescent COVID-19.

CDR3 bases: TGTGCCAGCGGGAAGACAGGCCTGCCTCTCTACACCTTC. Encoded protein: CASGKTGLPLYTF. The chain combines TRBV27 with TRBJ1-2; tentatively, D is TRBD1 (6 bases). V was trimmed by 8 bases and J by 10 bases, leaving 20 bases between them. CDR1 and CDR2 (germline): MNHEY, SMNVEV (reference sequence). This CDR3 is 13 amino acids long.